This is a list of T cell receptor beta chains from one sample in a study of human T cells and chemical hapten exposure. TCRdb re-derived calls from the RACE reads in MiXCR, one entry per CDR3 protein. The repertoire holds about 84,000 distinct CDR3 sequences, with over 9.5% as singletons. This specimen was whole blood, taken in connection with sensitization to the hapten diphenylcyclopropenone (DPC). The source is a woman between 45 and 65 years old with alopecia areata. Some clones in this sample may be carry-over from other donors' samples. Each CDR3 is given with its conserved first and last residue. Each record gives: clone size, V gene, J gene, D gene, CDR3 DNA, CDR3 protein. D genes are given only for firm matches. The listing skips clone size in some rows; elsewhere it reads once, few, many or a size class.

size: many; V: TRBV7-9; J: TRBJ2-2; D: -; DNA: TGTGCCAGCAGCCGTCAAGACACCGGGGAGCTGTTTTTT; CDR3: CASSRQDTGELFF
size: few; V: TRBV29-1; J: TRBJ2-6; D: -; DNA: TGCAGCGTTTCAGGTTCTGGGGCCAACGTCCTGACTTTC; CDR3: CSVSGSGANVLTF
size: few; V: TRBV29-1; J: TRBJ1-2; D: -; DNA: TGCAGCGTTGGGGTTCAGTCCTATGGCTACACCTTC; CDR3: CSVGVQSYGYTF
size: few; V: TRBV9; J: TRBJ1-1; D: -; DNA: TGTGCCAGCAGCGTAGAAGCTCTACGGGGAGGCACTGAAGCTTTCTTT; CDR3: CASSVEALRGGTEAFF
size: many; V: TRBV6-5; J: TRBJ2-7; D: -; DNA: TGTGCCAGCAGTTGGGGGGACGTTTACGAGCAGTACTTC; CDR3: CASSWGDVYEQYF
size: many; V: TRBV2; J: TRBJ1-5; D: -; DNA: TGTGCCAGCAACAGGATAAATCAGCCCCAGCATTTT; CDR3: CASNRINQPQHF
size: few; V: TRBV3-1; J: TRBJ2-7; D: TRBD2; DNA: TGTGCCAGCAGCGGGACTAGAAACGGCGAGCAGTACTTC; CDR3: CASSGTRNGEQYF
size: few; V: TRBV6-1; J: TRBJ1-4; D: TRBD1; DNA: TGTGCCAGCAGGGAGACAGGGGGCCGGGAAAAACTGTTTTTT; CDR3: CASRETGGREKLFF
size: -; V: TRBV12-3/TRBV12-4; J: TRBJ2-2; D: TRBD2; DNA: TGTGCCAGCAGAACTAGCGGGAGGGCCACCGGGGAGCTGTTTTTT; CDR3: CASRTSGRATGELFF
size: few; V: TRBV12-3/TRBV12-4; J: TRBJ2-7; D: -; DNA: TGTGCCAGCAGTTTGGGGCCGACCCGGGAGCAGTACTTC; CDR3: CASSLGPTREQYF
size: medium-sized; V: TRBV6-5; J: TRBJ2-5; D: -; DNA: TGTGCCAGCAGTTACTCGACATTAGGCCAAGAGACCCAGTACTTC; CDR3: CASSYSTLGQETQYF
size: few; V: TRBV30; J: TRBJ1-5; D: -; DNA: TGTGCCTGGAGTGTATTCGCAGGGGGCAATCAGCCCCAGCATTTT; CDR3: CAWSVFAGGNQPQHF
size: few; V: TRBV6-6; J: TRBJ1-4; D: -; DNA: TGTGCCAGCAGTTACTACCAGACCGATGCAACTAATGAAAAACTGTTTTTT; CDR3: CASSYYQTDATNEKLFF
size: many; V: TRBV11-2; J: TRBJ2-6; D: -; DNA: TGTGCCAGCAGCTTTGGTCCCATTCATGGGGCCAACGTCCTGACTTTC; CDR3: CASSFGPIHGANVLTF
size: -; V: TRBV7-9; J: TRBJ2-3; D: -; DNA: TGTGCCAGCAGCTCGACGGACGCTTTCGGTACGCAGTATTTT; CDR3: CASSSTDAFGTQYF
size: few; V: TRBV19; J: TRBJ2-2; D: TRBD2; DNA: TGTGCCAGTAGTATAGATCTGGGAGGGACCGGGGAGCTGTTTTTT; CDR3: CASSIDLGGTGELFF
size: -; V: TRBV7-9; J: TRBJ2-7; D: -; DNA: TGTGCCAGCAGCCCCACGGCCAGAGAGGCATCCTACGAGCAGTACTTC; CDR3: CASSPTAREASYEQYF
size: many; V: TRBV12-3/TRBV12-4; J: TRBJ1-3; D: -; DNA: TGTGCCAGCAGTTTAGTTCGGGACGGCTATAGCTCTGGAAACACCATATATTTT; CDR3: CASSLVRDGYSSGNTIYF
size: many; V: TRBV6-1; J: TRBJ2-2; D: -; DNA: TGTGCCAGCATTTTGAGGGGCGGGCTGGCCGGGGAGCTGTTTTTT; CDR3: CASILRGGLAGELFF
size: -; V: TRBV6-1; J: TRBJ2-6; D: -; DNA: TGTGCCAGCATCCGGGGCGCTTTCTCTGGGGCCAACGTCCTGACTTTC; CDR3: CASIRGAFSGANVLTF
size: many; V: TRBV2; J: TRBJ2-7; D: -; DNA: TGTGCCAGCAGATCCGGGACGGTTGCCTACGAGCAGTACTTC; CDR3: CASRSGTVAYEQYF
size: -; V: TRBV9; J: TRBJ1-5; D: -; DNA: TGTGCCAGCAGCGCTTCAGATAGCAATCAGCCCCAGCATTTT; CDR3: CASSASDSNQPQHF
size: many; V: TRBV7-6; J: TRBJ2-1; D: TRBD2; DNA: TGTGCCAGCAGCCGATGGACTAGCGGGAGTGTAAATGAGCAGTTCTTC; CDR3: CASSRWTSGSVNEQFF
size: -; V: TRBV6-2/TRBV6-3; J: TRBJ2-1; D: -; DNA: TGTGCCAGCAGTTACTCGAGGTCCGGTAACAATGAGCAGTTCTTC; CDR3: CASSYSRSGNNEQFF
size: few; V: TRBV4-1; J: TRBJ1-5; D: TRBD1; DNA: TGCGCCAGCAGCCAAGATCCGTCAGGGGGATGGCCCCAGCATTTT; CDR3: CASSQDPSGGWPQHF
size: many; V: TRBV5-1; J: TRBJ1-2; D: -; DNA: TGCGCCAGCAGGGCCCAACAGAATTACAACTATGGCTACACCTTC; CDR3: CASRAQQNYNYGYTF
size: -; V: TRBV20-1; J: TRBJ1-4; D: -; DNA: TGCAGTGCTAGTCAGGGGAGTGGTGAAAAACTGTTTTTT; CDR3: CSASQGSGEKLFF
size: many; V: TRBV28; J: TRBJ2-7; D: -; DNA: TGTGCCAGCAGTTTACCGTCCTACGAGCAGTACTTC; CDR3: CASSLPSYEQYF
size: few; V: TRBV2; J: TRBJ1-5; D: TRBD1; DNA: TGTGCCAGCAGTGGACAGGGTGGTAATCAGCCCCAGCATTTT; CDR3: CASSGQGGNQPQHF
size: many; V: TRBV7-9; J: TRBJ2-1; D: TRBD2; DNA: TGTGCCAGCAGCCGGGGACTAGCGGGAGGCAATGAGCAGTTCTTC; CDR3: CASSRGLAGGNEQFF
size: many; V: TRBV10-3; J: TRBJ2-5; D: -; DNA: TGTGCCATCAGTGAGTCCTGGTCGGGGAAAGAGACCCAGTACTTC; CDR3: CAISESWSGKETQYF
size: many; V: TRBV10-3; J: TRBJ1-6; D: -; DNA: TGTGCCATCAGTGATGATGCAGGTTTCGTTAATTCACCCCTCCACTTT; CDR3: CAISDDAGFVNSPLHF
size: many; V: TRBV14; J: TRBJ2-7; D: TRBD2; DNA: TGTGCCAGCAGTCCTCGACTAGCGGGTTCCGAGCAGTACTTC; CDR3: CASSPRLAGSEQYF
size: many; V: TRBV10-3; J: TRBJ1-2; D: -; DNA: TGTGCCATCAGTGACCTTCTCGACAGTGTTTATGGCTACACCTTC; CDR3: CAISDLLDSVYGYTF
size: few; V: TRBV28; J: TRBJ1-3; D: -; DNA: TGTGCCAGCAGTTTAATTGGAAACACCATATATTTT; CDR3: CASSLIGNTIYF
size: many; V: TRBV20-1; J: TRBJ2-1; D: TRBD2; DNA: TGCAGTGCTAGGTTGGGACTAGCGCCCTACAATGAGCAGTTCTTC; CDR3: CSARLGLAPYNEQFF
size: few; V: TRBV20-1; J: TRBJ1-1; D: -; DNA: TGCAGTGCTAGAGGAAACGGGGGATTGACTGAAGCTTTCTTT; CDR3: CSARGNGGLTEAFF
size: few; V: TRBV4-2; J: TRBJ1-2; D: -; DNA: TGTGCCAGCAGCCACCCGAGATCCTCTAGGGGCGGCTACACCTTC; CDR3: CASSHPRSSRGGYTF
size: few; V: TRBV11-2; J: TRBJ1-6; D: -; DNA: TGTGCCAGCAGTTCCGAGGCCCACGGAAATTCACCCCTCCACTTT; CDR3: CASSSEAHGNSPLHF
size: few; V: TRBV6-6; J: TRBJ2-7; D: -; DNA: TGTGCCAGCAGCGACCTCCCAACTTTCCGTTTCTACGAGCAGTACTTC; CDR3: CASSDLPTFRFYEQYF
size: -; V: TRBV11-1; J: TRBJ2-7; D: TRBD2; DNA: TGTGCCAGCAGCCCAGCGTCCGCTAGCGGGGCCTCCTACGAGCAGTACTTC; CDR3: CASSPASASGASYEQYF
size: many; V: TRBV11-2; J: TRBJ2-5; D: -; DNA: TGTGCCAGCAGCTTATCGGTAGGGCGAGAGACCCAGTACTTC; CDR3: CASSLSVGRETQYF
size: few; V: TRBV27; J: TRBJ2-1; D: TRBD2; DNA: TGTGCCAGCAGTTTCGACACCGGGACTAGCGGGTACGACCGCTACAATGAGCAGTTCTTC; CDR3: CASSFDTGTSGYDRYNEQFF
size: few; V: TRBV5-1; J: TRBJ2-1; D: TRBD2; DNA: TGCGCCAGCAGCCGTACCGGGACTAGCGCCTACAATGAGCAGTTCTTC; CDR3: CASSRTGTSAYNEQFF
size: many; V: TRBV3-1; J: TRBJ2-1; D: TRBD1; DNA: TGTGCCAGCAGCCAAGGCCCCATCCTAGGGACAGGGGGCTTCAATGAGCAGTTCTTC; CDR3: CASSQGPILGTGGFNEQFF